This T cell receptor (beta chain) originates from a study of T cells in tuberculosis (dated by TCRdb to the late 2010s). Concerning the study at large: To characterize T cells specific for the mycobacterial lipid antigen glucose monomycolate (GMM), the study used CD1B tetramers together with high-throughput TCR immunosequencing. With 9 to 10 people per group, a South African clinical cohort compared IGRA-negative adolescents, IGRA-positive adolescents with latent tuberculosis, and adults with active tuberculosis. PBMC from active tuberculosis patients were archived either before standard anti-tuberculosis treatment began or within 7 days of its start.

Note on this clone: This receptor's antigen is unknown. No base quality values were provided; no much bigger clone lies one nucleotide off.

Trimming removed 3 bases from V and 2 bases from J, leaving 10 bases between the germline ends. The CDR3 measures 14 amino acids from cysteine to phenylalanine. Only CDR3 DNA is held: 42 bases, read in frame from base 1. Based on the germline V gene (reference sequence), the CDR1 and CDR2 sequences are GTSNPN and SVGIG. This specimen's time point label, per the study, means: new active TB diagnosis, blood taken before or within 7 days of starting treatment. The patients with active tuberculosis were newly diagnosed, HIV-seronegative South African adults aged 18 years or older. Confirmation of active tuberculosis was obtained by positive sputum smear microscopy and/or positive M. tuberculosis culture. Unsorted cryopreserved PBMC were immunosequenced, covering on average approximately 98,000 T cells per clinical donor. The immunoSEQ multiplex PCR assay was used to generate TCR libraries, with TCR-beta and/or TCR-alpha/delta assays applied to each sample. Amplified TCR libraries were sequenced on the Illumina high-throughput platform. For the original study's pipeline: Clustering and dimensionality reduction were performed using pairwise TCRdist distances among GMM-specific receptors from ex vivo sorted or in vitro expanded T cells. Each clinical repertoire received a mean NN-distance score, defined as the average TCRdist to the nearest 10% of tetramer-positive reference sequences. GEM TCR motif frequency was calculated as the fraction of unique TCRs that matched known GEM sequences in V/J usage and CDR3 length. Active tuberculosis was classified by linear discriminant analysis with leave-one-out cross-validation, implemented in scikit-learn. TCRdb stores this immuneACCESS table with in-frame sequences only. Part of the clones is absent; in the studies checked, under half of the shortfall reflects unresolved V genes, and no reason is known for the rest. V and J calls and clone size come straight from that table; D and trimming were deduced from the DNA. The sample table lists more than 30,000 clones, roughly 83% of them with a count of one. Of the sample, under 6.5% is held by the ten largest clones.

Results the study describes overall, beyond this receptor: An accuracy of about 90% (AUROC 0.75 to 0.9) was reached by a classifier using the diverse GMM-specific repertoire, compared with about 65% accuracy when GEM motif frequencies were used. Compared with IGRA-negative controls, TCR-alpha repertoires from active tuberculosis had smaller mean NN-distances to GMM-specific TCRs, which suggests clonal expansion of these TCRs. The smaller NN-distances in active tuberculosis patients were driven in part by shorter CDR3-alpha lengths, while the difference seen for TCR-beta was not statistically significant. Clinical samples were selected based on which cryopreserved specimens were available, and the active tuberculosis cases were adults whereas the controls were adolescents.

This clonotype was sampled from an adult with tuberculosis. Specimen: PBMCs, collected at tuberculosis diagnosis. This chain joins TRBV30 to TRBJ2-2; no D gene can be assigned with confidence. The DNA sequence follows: TGTGCCTGGAGCGGGTACACAAACACCGGGGAGCTGTTTTTT. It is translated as CAWSGYTNTGELFF.